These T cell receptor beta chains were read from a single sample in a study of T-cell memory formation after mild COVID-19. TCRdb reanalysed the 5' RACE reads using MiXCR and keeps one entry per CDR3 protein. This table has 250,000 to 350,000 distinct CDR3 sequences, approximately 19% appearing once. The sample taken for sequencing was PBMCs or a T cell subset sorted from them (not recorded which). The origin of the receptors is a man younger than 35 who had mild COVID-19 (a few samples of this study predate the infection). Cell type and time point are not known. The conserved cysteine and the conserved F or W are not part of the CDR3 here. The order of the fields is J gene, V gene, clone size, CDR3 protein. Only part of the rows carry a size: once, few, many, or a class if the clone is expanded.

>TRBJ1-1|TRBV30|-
ALQGGLNTEAF
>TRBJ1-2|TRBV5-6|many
ASSPTVGGYT
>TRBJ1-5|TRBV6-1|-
ASRDGQVEGQPQH
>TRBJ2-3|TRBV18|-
ASSPPGSARVDTQY
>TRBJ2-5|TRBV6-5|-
ASRPGVGWETQY
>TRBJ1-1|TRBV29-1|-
SVDREVTEAF
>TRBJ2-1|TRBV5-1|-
ASSEDVYNEQF
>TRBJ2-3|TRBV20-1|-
SARDPTGTDTQY
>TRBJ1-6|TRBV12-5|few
AELPGLGSYNSPLH
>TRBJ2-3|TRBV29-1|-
SVARGSGTDTQY
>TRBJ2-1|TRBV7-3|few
ASRLTGGNNEQF
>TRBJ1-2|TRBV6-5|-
ASSYADSRGANYGYT
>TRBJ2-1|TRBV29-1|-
SAQRPTYNEQF
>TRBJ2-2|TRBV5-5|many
ASSLSGNTGELF
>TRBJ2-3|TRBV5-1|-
ASSLAPGGSDTQY
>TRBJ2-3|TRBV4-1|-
ASSPTTPGLGADTQY
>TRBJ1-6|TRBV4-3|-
ASSQEPILKRGPYNSPLH
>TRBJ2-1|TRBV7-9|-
ASSLLGHRVPEQF
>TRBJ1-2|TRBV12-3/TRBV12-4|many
ASSRTFDHYGYT
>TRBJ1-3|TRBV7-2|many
ASSLGTGSGNTIY
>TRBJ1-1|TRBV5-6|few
ASSKTIFEAF
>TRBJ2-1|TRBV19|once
ASRTNYNEQF
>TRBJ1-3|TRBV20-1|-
SANRLSGNTIY
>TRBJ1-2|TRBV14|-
ASSQDVGSNYGYT
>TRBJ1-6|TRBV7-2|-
ASSLQGLNSPLH
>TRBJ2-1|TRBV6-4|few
ASRTMGASNEQF
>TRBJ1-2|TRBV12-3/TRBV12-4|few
ASSSYPVGYT
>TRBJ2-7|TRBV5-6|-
ASSFGQLGEQY
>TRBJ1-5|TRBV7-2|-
ASSPGHAGQH
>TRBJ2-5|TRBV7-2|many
ASGRGTSVETQY
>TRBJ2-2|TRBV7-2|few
ASSPHSILNTGELF
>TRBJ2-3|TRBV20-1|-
SARTSGGATDTQY
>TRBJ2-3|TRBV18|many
ASAISGRSDTQY
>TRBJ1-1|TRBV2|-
ASSADREDTEAF
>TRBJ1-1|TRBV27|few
ASGGADTEAF
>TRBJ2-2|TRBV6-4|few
ASKAGNTGELF
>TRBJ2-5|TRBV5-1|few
ASSLETLQETQY
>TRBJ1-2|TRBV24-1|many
ATSDSDRPNYGYT
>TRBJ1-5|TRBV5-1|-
ASSLGRRGDQPQH
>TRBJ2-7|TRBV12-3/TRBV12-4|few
ASSLGPSGSYEQY
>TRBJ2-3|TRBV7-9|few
ASSSGTRAEATQY
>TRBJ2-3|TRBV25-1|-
ASRAGTGGGGDTQY
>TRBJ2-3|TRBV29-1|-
SVGDKADTQY
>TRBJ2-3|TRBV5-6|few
ASSFAIIPDTQY
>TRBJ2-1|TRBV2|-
ASSVGDRGKYEQF
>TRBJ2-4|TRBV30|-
AWSGRGPAVQY
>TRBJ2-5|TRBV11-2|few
ASSLVLAGAYQETQY
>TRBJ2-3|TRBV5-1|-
ASSPGRAGGANTDTQY